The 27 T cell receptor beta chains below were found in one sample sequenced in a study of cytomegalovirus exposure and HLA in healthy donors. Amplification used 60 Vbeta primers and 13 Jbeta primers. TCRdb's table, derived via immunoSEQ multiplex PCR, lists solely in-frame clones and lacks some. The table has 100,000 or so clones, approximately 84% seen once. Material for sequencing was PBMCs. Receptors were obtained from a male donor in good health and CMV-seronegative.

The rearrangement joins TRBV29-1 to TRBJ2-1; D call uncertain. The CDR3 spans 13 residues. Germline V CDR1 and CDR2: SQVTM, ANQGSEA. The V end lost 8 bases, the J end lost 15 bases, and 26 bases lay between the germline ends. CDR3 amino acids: CSHLNPPRTLPFF. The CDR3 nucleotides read TGCAGCCACCTCAATCCCCCTCGTACTCTTCCGTTCTTC.

In DNA form, the CDR3 reads TGCGCCAGCAGCGGGAGCCCCTCTGGAAACACCATATATTTT. It codes for CASSGSPSGNTIYF. The chain is built from TRBV10-1 and TRBJ1-3; D call uncertain. Deletions cut 6 bases from V and 0 bases from J, with 9 bases between. The CDR3 extends over 14 amino acids. Germline V gene lookup returns CDR1 WNHNN and CDR2 SYGVQD (reference sequence).

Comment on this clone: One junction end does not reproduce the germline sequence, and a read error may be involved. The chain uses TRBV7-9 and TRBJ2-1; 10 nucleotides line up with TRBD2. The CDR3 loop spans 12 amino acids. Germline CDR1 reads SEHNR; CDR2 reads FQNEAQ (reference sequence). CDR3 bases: TGTTCCAGCAGCATCTCTAGCGGGAGTTTACTCTTC. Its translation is CSSSISSGSLLF.

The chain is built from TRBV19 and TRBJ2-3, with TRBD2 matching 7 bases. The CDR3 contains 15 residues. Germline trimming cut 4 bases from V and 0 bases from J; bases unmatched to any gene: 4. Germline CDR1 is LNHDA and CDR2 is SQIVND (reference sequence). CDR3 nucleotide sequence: TGTGCCAGTAGTACGGGGAGGGTTAGCACAGATACGCAGTATTTT. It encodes CASSTGRVSTDTQYF.

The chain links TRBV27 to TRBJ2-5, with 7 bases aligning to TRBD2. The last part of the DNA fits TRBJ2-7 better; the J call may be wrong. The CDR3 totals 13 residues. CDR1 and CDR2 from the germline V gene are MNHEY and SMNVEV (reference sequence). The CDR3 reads CASRLGDYYEQYF. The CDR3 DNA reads TGTGCCAGCAGGCTAGGGGACTACTACGAGCAGTACTTC.

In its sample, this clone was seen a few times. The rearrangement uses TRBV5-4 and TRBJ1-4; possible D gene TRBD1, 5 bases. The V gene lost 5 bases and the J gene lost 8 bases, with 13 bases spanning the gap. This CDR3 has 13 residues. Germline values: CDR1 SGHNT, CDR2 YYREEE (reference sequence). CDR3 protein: CASRQARAEKLFF. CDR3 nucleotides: TGTGCCAGCAGGCAAGCCAGGGCCGAAAAACTGTTTTTT.

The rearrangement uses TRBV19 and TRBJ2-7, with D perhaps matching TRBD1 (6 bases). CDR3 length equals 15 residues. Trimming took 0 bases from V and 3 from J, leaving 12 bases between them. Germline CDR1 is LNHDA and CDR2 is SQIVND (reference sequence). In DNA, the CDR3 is TGTGCCAGTAGTATAGACGCAGGGGCCGTCTACGAGCAGTACTTC. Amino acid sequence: CASSIDAGAVYEQYF.

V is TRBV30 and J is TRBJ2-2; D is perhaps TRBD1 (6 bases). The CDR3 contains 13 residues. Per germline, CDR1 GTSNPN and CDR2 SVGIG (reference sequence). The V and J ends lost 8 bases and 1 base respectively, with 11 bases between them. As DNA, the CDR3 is TGTGCCGCCCAGGACAGGAACACCGGGGAGCTGTTTTTT. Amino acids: CAAQDRNTGELFF.

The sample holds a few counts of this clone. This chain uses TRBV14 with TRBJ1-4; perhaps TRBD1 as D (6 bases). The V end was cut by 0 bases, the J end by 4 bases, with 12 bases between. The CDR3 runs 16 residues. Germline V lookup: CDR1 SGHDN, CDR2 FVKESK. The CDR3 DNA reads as TGTGCCAGCAGCCAAGAAGCGAGGGGGTTTAATGAAAAACTGTTTTTT. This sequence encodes CASSQEARGFNEKLFF. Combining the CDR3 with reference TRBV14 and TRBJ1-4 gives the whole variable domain EAGVTQFPSHSVIEKGQTVTLRCDPISGHDNLYWYRRVMGKEIKFLLHFVKESKQDESGMPNNRFLAERTGGTYSTLKVQPAELEDSGVYFCASSQEARGFNEKLFFGSGTQLSVL.

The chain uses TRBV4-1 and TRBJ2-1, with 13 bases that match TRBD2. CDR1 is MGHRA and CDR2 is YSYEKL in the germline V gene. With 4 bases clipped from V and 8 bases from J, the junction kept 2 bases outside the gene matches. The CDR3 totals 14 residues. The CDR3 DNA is TGCGCCAGCAGCCGAGGACTAGCGGGAGATGAGCAGTTCTTC. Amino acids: CASSRGLAGDEQFF.

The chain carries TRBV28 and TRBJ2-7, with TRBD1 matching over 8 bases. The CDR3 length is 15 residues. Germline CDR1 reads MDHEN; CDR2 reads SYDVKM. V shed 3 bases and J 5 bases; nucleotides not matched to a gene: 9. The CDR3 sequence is CASSFLDRGRNEQYF. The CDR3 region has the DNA TGTGCCAGCAGTTTCCTAGACAGGGGACGGAACGAGCAGTACTTC.

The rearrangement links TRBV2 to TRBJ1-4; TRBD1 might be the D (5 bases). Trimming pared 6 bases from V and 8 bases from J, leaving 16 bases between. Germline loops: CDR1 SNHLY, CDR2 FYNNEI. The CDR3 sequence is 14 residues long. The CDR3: CASRVREVSEKLFF. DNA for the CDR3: TGTGCCAGCAGGGTCAGGGAAGTGTCGGAAAAACTGTTTTTT.

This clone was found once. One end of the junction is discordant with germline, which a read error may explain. In nucleotides, the CDR3 is TGTTCCAGCAGCAATCGGGACAGGGCGTACGAGCAGTACTTC. Translating gives CSSSNRDRAYEQYF. The chain joins TRBV7-9 to TRBJ2-7; 9 bases match TRBD1. CDR3 length: 14 amino acids. The germline V gene encodes CDR1 SEHNR and CDR2 FQNEAQ (reference sequence).

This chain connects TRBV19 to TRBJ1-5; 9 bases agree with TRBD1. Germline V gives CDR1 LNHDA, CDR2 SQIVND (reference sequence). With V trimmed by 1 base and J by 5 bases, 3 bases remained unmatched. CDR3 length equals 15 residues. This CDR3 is CASSIGDRVDQPQHF. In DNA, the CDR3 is TGTGCCAGTAGTATAGGGGACAGGGTGGATCAGCCCCAGCATTTT.

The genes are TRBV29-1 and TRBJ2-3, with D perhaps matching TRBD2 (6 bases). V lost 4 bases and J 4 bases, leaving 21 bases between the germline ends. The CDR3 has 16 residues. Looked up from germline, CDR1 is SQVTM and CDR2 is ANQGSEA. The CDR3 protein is CSVGGPWREAPDTQYF. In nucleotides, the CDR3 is TGCAGCGTTGGCGGCCCTTGGAGGGAGGCCCCAGATACGCAGTATTTT.

The CDR3 is CASRDNGNGNTGELFF. For the CDR3, the DNA is TGCGCCAGCAGGGACAACGGAAACGGGAACACCGGGGAGCTGTTTTTT. The rearrangement uses TRBV10-1 and TRBJ2-2, with a possible D match to TRBD1 (5 bases). The CDR3 runs 16 residues. CDR1 and CDR2 (germline): WNHNN, SYGVQD (reference sequence). With 6 bases removed from V and 1 base from J, the gap between germline ends came to 15 bases.

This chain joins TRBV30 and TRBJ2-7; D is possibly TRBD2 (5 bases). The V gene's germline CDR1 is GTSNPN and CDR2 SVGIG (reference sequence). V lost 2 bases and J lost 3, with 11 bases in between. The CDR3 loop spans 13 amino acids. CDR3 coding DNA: TGTGCCTGGAGTAAACGGACTCGCTACGAGCAGTACTTC. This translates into CAWSKRTRYEQYF.

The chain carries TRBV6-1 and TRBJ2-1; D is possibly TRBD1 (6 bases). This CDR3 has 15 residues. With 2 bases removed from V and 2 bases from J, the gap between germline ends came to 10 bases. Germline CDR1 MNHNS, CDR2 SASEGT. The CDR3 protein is CASSETGRAYNEQFF. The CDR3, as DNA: TGTGCCAGCAGTGAAACAGGGAGAGCCTACAATGAGCAGTTCTTC.

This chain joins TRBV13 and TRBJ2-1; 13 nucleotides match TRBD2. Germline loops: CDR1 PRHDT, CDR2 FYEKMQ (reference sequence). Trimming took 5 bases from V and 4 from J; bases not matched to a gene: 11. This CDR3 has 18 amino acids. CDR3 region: CASSPGTSGIGWYNEQFF. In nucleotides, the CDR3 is TGTGCCAGCAGCCCAGGGACTAGCGGGATAGGGTGGTACAATGAGCAGTTCTTC.

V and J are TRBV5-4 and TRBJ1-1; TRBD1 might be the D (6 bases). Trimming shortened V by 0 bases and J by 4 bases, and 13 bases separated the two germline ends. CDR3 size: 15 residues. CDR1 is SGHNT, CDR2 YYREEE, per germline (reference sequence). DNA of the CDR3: TGTGCCAGCAGCTTGGATTCCGGGACATCCACTGAAGCTTTCTTT. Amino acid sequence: CASSLDSGTSTEAFF.

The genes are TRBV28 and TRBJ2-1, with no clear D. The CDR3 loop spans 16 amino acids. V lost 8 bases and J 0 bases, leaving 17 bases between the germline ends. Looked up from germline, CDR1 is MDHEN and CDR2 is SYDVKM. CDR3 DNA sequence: TGTGCCAGCCCACCCAGGTGGGCCCTCTCCTACAATGAGCAGTTCTTC. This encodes CASPPRWALSYNEQFF.

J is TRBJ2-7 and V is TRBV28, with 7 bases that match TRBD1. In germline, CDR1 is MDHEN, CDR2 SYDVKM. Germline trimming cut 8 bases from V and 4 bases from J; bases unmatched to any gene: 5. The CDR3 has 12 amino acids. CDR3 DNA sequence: TGTGCCAGCGCACAGGGGATATACGAGCAGTACTTC. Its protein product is CASAQGIYEQYF. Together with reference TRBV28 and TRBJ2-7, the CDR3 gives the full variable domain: DVKVTQSSRYLVKRTGEKVFLECVQDMDHENMFWYRQDPGLGLRLIYFSYDVKMKEKGDIPEGYSVSREKKERFSLILESASTNQTSMYLCASAQGIYEQYFGPGTRLTVT.

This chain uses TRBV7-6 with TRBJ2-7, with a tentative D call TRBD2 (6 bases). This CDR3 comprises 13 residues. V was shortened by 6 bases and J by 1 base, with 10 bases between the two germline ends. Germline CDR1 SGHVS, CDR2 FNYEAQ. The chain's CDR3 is CASSPGLSYEQYF. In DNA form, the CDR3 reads TGTGCCAGCAGTCCGGGACTGTCCTACGAGCAGTACTTC. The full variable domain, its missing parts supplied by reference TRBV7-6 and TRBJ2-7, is GAGVSQSPRYKVTKRGQDVALRCDPISGHVSLYWYRQALGQGPEFLTYFNYEAQQDKSGLPNDRFSAERPEGSISTLTIQRTEQRDSAMYRCASSPGLSYEQYFGPGTRLTVT.

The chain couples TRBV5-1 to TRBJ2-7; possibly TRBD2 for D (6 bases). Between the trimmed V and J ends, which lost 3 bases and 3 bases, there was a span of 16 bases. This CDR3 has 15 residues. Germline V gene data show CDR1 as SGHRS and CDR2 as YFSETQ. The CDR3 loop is CASSSLAGTYYEQYF. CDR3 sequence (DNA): TGCGCCAGCAGCTCGTTGGCCGGGACTTACTACGAGCAGTACTTC.

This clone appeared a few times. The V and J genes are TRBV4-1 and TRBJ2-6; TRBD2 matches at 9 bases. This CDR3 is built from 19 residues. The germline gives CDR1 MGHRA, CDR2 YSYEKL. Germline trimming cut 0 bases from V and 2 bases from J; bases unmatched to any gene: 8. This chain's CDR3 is CASSQEGLAGLPGANVLTF. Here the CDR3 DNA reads TGCGCCAGCAGCCAAGAAGGGCTAGCGGGACTGCCTGGGGCCAACGTCCTGACTTTC.

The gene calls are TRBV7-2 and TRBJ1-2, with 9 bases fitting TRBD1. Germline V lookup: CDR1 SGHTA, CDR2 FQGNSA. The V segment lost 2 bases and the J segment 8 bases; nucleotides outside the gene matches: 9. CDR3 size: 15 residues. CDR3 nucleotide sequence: TGTGCCAGCAGCTTATCGGACAGGGGAGTCGGAGGCTACACCTTC. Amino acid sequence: CASSLSDRGVGGYTF.

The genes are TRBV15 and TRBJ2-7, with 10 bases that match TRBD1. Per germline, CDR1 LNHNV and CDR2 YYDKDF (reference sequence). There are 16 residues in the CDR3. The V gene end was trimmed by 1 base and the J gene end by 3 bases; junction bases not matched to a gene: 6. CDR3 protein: CATSRVFGQGVYEQYF. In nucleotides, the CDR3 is TGTGCCACCAGCAGAGTGTTTGGACAGGGGGTCTACGAGCAGTACTTC.